This T cell receptor (beta chain) was retrieved from a study of blood T cell repertoires in COVID-19 (dated by TCRdb to about 2020). Regarding the research as a whole: Samples from collaborators originated in the United States, Italy and Spain and spanned both the acute and convalescent phases of COVID-19. The repertoires were made available in a free public database intended to serve as a resource for research on the immune response to SARS-CoV-2. A de-identified subject ID, COVID-19 status, age in years and sex were almost always included in the sample metadata. The samples were drawn from two sources: the first 160 participants of the ongoing ImmuneRACE study, and 950 to 1,500 subjects contributed by 6 global collaborators. Where available, HLA class I and class II types were obtained from metadata supplied by the sample provider rather than from assay-based typing. The material from the prospective study consisted of cDNA or gDNA derived from T cells, B-cell-depleted T cells, or PBMCs. The dataset comprised deeply sampled blood TCRbeta repertoires from subjects exposed to, actively infected with, or recovered from COVID-19.

Whole blood was collected in K2EDTA tubes by collaborating institutions according to the institutions' own protocols. For TCRbeta analysis, collaborators shipped samples as frozen whole blood, isolated PBMCs, or DNA extracted from either of those sample types. Concerning this clone: The antigen this receptor binds is unknown. Nothing much larger sits one base from this clone, and base qualities are not available.

TCRbeta CDR3 regions were amplified from genomic DNA using the immunoSEQ Assay, a bias-controlled multiplex PCR. The paper's data handling went like this. The number of nucleated cells in each sample was estimated by amplification of reference gene primers within the assay. To quantify the absolute abundance of each unique TCRbeta CDR3 rearrangement, sequence reads were collapsed and filtered. For each sample, productive Simpson clonality was calculated as the square root of Simpson's diversity index over productive rearrangements. In its TCRdb copy, this immuneACCESS table keeps in-frame sequences only and misses some clones. Where compared with another copy, unresolved V genes explain less than half of these, and the others have no known cause. D and trimming come from the DNA, and the V and J calls and clone size come from that table. For this sample the table gives about 160,000 clones, of which less than 85% were detected only once. Clones ranked in the top ten supply 3% to 4% of the sample.

Points the paper makes about the study in general: How much clinical and demographic metadata was included differed by source and by participant, and the metadata was provided uncurated.

The CDR1 and CDR2 encoded by the germline V gene are MDHEN and SYDVKM. Inclusive of the bounding cysteine and phenylalanine, the CDR3 is 12 residues long. The CDR3 DNA has 36 bases and is translated from base 1. A distance of 6 bases separates the germline ends of V and J, which lose 4 bases and 3 bases respectively. The sample taken for sequencing was peripheral blood. This clonotype was obtained from a human donor with acute or convalescent COVID-19. The donor label of this sample is uncertain. The V and J segments used are TRBV28 and TRBJ1-1, with the identity of the D gene unclear. The encoded CDR3 is CASSSTDTEAFF. The sequence in DNA is TGTGCCAGCAGTTCGACTGACACTGAAGCTTTCTTT.